In its sample, the clone carrying this T cell receptor beta chain was seen once. The timepoints at which blood was sampled were baseline, cycle 4 day 1, and cycle 7 day 1. This CDR3 is built from 14 residues. The ends lost 2 bases at V and 6 bases at J; junction bases unmatched: 6. Germline CDR1 MNHNS, CDR2 SASEGT. The sample comes from a study of OX40 agonist ivuxolimab in advanced cancers. Repertoires were generated with immunoSEQ multiplex PCR, while TCRdb's copy carries only in-frame clones and drops some. Of 70,000 or so clones listed, about 88% are singletons. Sample: CD4+ or CD8+ T cells sorted from blood, taken in a trial of the OX40 agonist ivuxolimab. J is TRBJ2-7 and V is TRBV6-1; 8 positions agree with TRBD1. The sequence was collected from an adult with an advanced solid tumor such as melanoma, head and neck, liver or kidney cancer. The CDR3 sequence: CASSEIGRGPEQYF. DNA for the CDR3: TGTGCCAGCAGTGAAATTGGCAGGGGGCCCGAGCAGTACTTC.